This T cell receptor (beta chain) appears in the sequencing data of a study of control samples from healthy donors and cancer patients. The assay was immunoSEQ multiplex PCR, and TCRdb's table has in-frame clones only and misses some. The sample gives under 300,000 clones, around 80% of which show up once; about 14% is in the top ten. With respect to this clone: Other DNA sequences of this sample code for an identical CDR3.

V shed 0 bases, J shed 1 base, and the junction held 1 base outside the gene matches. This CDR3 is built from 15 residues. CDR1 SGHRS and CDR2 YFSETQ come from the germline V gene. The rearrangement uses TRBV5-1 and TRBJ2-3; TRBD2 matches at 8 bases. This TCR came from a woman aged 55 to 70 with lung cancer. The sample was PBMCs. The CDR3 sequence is CASSLDGGGTDTQYF. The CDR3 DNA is TGCGCCAGCAGCTTGGACGGGGGGGGCACAGATACGCAGTATTTT.